These 25 T cell receptor beta chains came from one sample sequenced in a study of T cells in Graves' hyperthyroidism and ophthalmopathy. RNA transcripts yielded amplified TCR beta CDR3 regions. The HTBI primer set drove a first-round RT-PCR of the TCR CDR3. Using its own MiXCR run on the multiplex PCR reads, TCRdb lists one record per CDR3 protein. The data show some 510,000 distinct CDR3 sequences, 35% to 55% seen once. The sequenced sample consisted of peripheral blood or thyroid tissue (not recorded which). The receptors here all came from a woman younger than 35 with Graves' hyperthyroidism.

The chain has TRBV9 and TRBJ2-2; TRBD2 matches at 7 bases. Losses at the gene ends were 0 bases for V and 7 bases for J; bases not matched to a gene: 9. The germline gives CDR1 SGDLS, CDR2 YYNGEE. The CDR3 totals 16 residues. In nucleotides, the CDR3 is TGTGCCAGCAGCGTAGCGGGGGAGGGCCTTGACGGGGAGCTGTTTTTT. This gives the protein CASSVAGEGLDGELFF.

This clonotype was counted at least ten times. This sequence joins TRBV29-1 and TRBJ2-7; 13 bases line up with TRBD2. The ends lost 4 bases at V and 4 bases at J; junction bases unmatched: 1. CDR1 is SQVTM and CDR2 is ANQGSEA in the germline V gene. The CDR3 consists of 13 residues. The CDR3 DNA is TGCAGCGTTGTACTAGCGGGAGGGTACGAGCAGTACTTC. Translation gives CSVVLAGGYEQYF.

This clonotype was recorded a few times. The chain combines TRBV5-4 with TRBJ2-7; D may be TRBD1 (5 bases). The CDR3 totals 14 residues. Trimming stripped 0 bases from V and 5 bases from J, with 12 bases between. Germline loops: CDR1 SGHNT, CDR2 YYREEE (reference sequence). As DNA, the CDR3 is TGTGCCAGCAGCTTGGGGCAGGGCCTCCACGAGCAGTACTTC. It encodes CASSLGQGLHEQYF.

This clonotype came up a few times. This chain links TRBV7-9 with TRBJ2-7, with a possible D match to TRBD1 (6 bases). The germline V gene encodes CDR1 SEHNR and CDR2 FQNEAQ (reference sequence). The ends were cut back, 2 bases at V and 0 bases at J, with 11 bases in the middle. The CDR3 runs 15 residues. The DNA for the CDR3 is TGTGCCAGCAGCTTATTTACAGGGAGCTCCTACGAGCAGTACTTC. It encodes CASSLFTGSSYEQYF. Full variable domain (rest looked up from reference TRBV7-9 and TRBJ2-7): DTGVSQNPRHKITKRGQNVTFRCDPISEHNRLYWYRQTLGQGPEFLTYFQNEAQLEKSRLLSDRFSAERPKGSFSTLEIQRTEQGDSAMYLCASSLFTGSSYEQYFGPGTRLTVT.

V usage is TRBV29-1 and J usage is TRBJ2-5; TRBD2 aligns across 9 bases. Per germline, CDR1 SQVTM and CDR2 ANQGSEA. CDR3 length equals 16 residues. Trimming removed 0 bases from V and 4 bases from J; junction bases left unmatched: 9. CDR3 DNA sequence: TGCAGCGTTGAAGATCCTTTAGGGCGGGAGGGAGAGACCCAGTACTTC. As protein: CSVEDPLGREGETQYF. Together with reference TRBV29-1 and TRBJ2-5, the CDR3 gives the full variable domain: SAVISQKPSRDICQRGTSLTIQCQVDSQVTMMFWYRQQPGQSLTLIATANQGSEATYESGFVIDKFPISRPNLTFSTLTVSNMSPEDSSIYLCSVEDPLGREGETQYFGPGTRLLVL.

About this clonotype: A single base separates this from a much larger clone, so it may be a read error. The chain has TRBV7-8 and TRBJ1-5; 7 nucleotides align to TRBD1. Germline loops: CDR1 SGHVS, CDR2 FQNEAQ. The CDR3 has 15 residues. CDR3 amino acids: CTSSMGQHSNQPQHF. CDR3 DNA: TGTACCAGTAGTATGGGACAGCATAGCAATCAGCCCCAGCATTTT.

The chain combines TRBV11-2 with TRBJ2-6; maybe TRBD2 (5 bases). V was shortened by 5 bases and J by 0 bases, with 17 bases between the two germline ends. CDR1 and CDR2 from the germline V gene are SGHAT and FQNNGV. The CDR3 loop spans 18 amino acids. Written as DNA, the CDR3 is TGTGCCAGCAGCCAAGACTACTATAAATCCTCTGGGGCCAACGTCCTGACTTTC. This gives the protein CASSQDYYKSSGANVLTF.

There are a few counts of this clonotype. J is TRBJ2-2 and V is TRBV19, with a tentative D call TRBD1 (5 bases). V was clipped by 6 bases and J by 2 bases, with 13 bases between them. Looked up from germline, CDR1 is LNHDA and CDR2 is SQIVND (reference sequence). The length of the CDR3 is 15 residues. Here the CDR3 DNA reads TGTGCCAGTAGAGCCGTGACAGTCAACACCGGGGAGCTGTTTTTT. It is translated as CASRAVTVNTGELFF.

With regard to this clonotype: A read error may be the cause here, since a much bigger clone is one base away. The V call is TRBV10-3, the J call TRBJ2-7; D is ambiguous. V was pared by 0 bases and J by 2 bases, with 14 bases between. The CDR3 loop spans 16 amino acids. CDR1 is ENHRY, CDR2 SYGVKD, per germline. This chain's CDR3 is CAISESTMDVPYEQYF. DNA of the CDR3: TGTGCCATCAGTGAGTCGACCATGGACGTACCCTACGAGCAGTACTTC.

This clonotype showed up many times. This rearrangement joins TRBV7-9 to TRBJ1-2; no clear D gene. Trimming took off 4 bases at V and 3 bases at J, with 9 bases between the two ends. The CDR3 is 13 residues long. Germline loops: CDR1 SEHNR, CDR2 FQNEAQ (reference sequence). CDR3 protein: CASSSGPDYGYTF. The DNA for the CDR3 is TGTGCCAGCAGCTCTGGACCGGACTATGGCTACACCTTC. Full variable domain (rest looked up from reference TRBV7-9 and TRBJ1-2): DTGVSQNPRHKITKRGQNVTFRCDPISEHNRLYWYRQTLGQGPEFLTYFQNEAQLEKSRLLSDRFSAERPKGSFSTLEIQRTEQGDSAMYLCASSSGPDYGYTFGSGTRLTVV.

The chain uses TRBV29-1 and TRBJ2-7; weak D call: TRBD1 (6 bases). The CDR3 is 12 amino acids. V was shortened by 6 bases and J by 3 bases, with 12 bases between the two germline ends. Germline V lookup: CDR1 SQVTM, CDR2 ANQGSEA. The CDR3 region has the DNA TGCAGCGTGGAAACCAGGGGCTACGAGCAGTACTTC. Translation: CSVETRGYEQYF.

The sample holds many counts of this clonotype. This rearrangement joins TRBV7-6 to TRBJ2-7; 7 nucleotides match TRBD1. CDR3 length: 17 residues. CDR1 and CDR2 (germline): SGHVS, FNYEAQ. The trim removed 4 bases at V and 5 bases at J, leaving 17 bases unmatched. The CDR3 spells CASSSRARQGQRDEQYF. CDR3 coding DNA: TGTGCCAGCAGCTCTAGGGCAAGACAGGGCCAACGTGACGAGCAGTACTTC. Supplemented by reference TRBV7-6 and TRBJ2-7, the full variable domain reads GAGVSQSPRYKVTKRGQDVALRCDPISGHVSLYWYRQALGQGPEFLTYFNYEAQQDKSGLPNDRFSAERPEGSISTLTIQRTEQRDSAMYRCASSSRARQGQRDEQYFGPGTRLTVT.

This clonotype was seen ten or more times. The genes are TRBV2 and TRBJ2-5, with D unclear. CDR3 size: 14 residues. Germline V gives CDR1 SNHLY, CDR2 FYNNEI. V dropped 6 bases and J dropped 0 bases, with 11 bases sitting between them. CDR3: CASRHSYNQETQYF. DNA of the CDR3: TGTGCCAGCAGGCACAGTTATAACCAAGAGACCCAGTACTTC.

V and J are TRBV2 and TRBJ1-2; 10 bases fit TRBD1. This CDR3 is built from 14 residues. V lost 6 bases to trimming and J lost 2 bases; unmatched junction nucleotides: 3. Germline-derived CDR1 and CDR2 are SNHLY and FYNNEI. Here the CDR3 reads CASRGTGVNYGYTF. The CDR3 DNA reads TGTGCCAGCAGAGGGACAGGGGTGAACTATGGCTACACCTTC.

This clonotype has ten or more counts. The genes are TRBV29-1 and TRBJ1-3; D not certain. The germline gives CDR1 SQVTM, CDR2 ANQGSEA. V was pared by 7 bases and J by 0 bases, with 10 bases between. The CDR3 has 13 residues. The CDR3 spells CSADVHSGNTIYF. The CDR3 DNA sequence: TGCAGCGCTGACGTCCACTCTGGAAACACCATATATTTT.

This chain connects TRBV24-1 to TRBJ1-2, with D uncertain. CDR1 is KGHDR and CDR2 is SFDVKD in the germline V gene. The CDR3 consists of 11 residues. V lost 4 bases to trimming and J lost 12 bases, with 11 bases between them. This chain's CDR3 is CATSEGSGNTF. As DNA, the CDR3 is TGTGCCACCAGTGAGGGGTCTGGGAACACCTTC.

Note on this clonotype: As the CDR3 is not closed by the conserved phenylalanine or tryptophan, this likely results from a read error. Because the CDR3's place on the DNA is in doubt, the DNA is left out and the CDR3 is given as listed by TCRdb. V usage is TRBV24-1 and J usage is TRBJ1-4. Germline V gene data show CDR1 as KGHDR and CDR2 as SFDVKD. 10 amino acids form the CDR3, both terminal residues included. CDR3 region: CATSDTRTVY.

The chain links TRBV25-1 to TRBJ2-7, with TRBD2 matching over 13 bases. Looked up from germline, CDR1 is MGHDK and CDR2 is SYGVNS. CDR3 length: 20 amino acids. The V and J ends lost 7 bases and 2 bases, in that order; junction bases with no gene match: 20. CDR3 in amino acids: CASTSQGLAGPLPRAYEQYF. In nucleotides, the CDR3 is TGTGCCAGCACCTCGCAGGGACTAGCGGGACCCCTCCCGAGGGCCTACGAGCAGTACTTC.

The chain carries TRBV2 and TRBJ2-7; 12 positions agree with TRBD2. The CDR3 is 15 residues long. The V gene's germline CDR1 is SNHLY and CDR2 FYNNEI. The trim removed 6 bases at V and 5 bases at J, leaving 8 bases unmatched. CDR3 in amino acids: CASSASGRAWDEQYF. The CDR3 DNA reads TGTGCCAGCAGCGCTAGCGGGAGGGCCTGGGACGAGCAGTACTTC. The variable domain in full, with the rest retrieved from reference TRBV2 and TRBJ2-7, is EPEVTQTPSHQVTQMGQEVILRCVPISNHLYFYWYRQILGQKVEFLVSFYNNEISEKSEIFDDQFSVERPDGSNFTLKIRSTKLEDSAMYFCASSASGRAWDEQYFGPGTRLTVT.

This clonotype has at least ten counts. This sequence joins TRBV29-1 and TRBJ1-1; D gene unclear. Germline V gene sequence: CDR1 SQVTM, CDR2 ANQGSEA. V lost 4 bases to trimming and J lost 4 bases, with 13 bases between them. This CDR3 spans 13 amino acids. CDR3 in amino acids: CSVGDEGSTEAFF. The DNA for the CDR3 is TGCAGCGTTGGGGATGAGGGTAGCACTGAAGCTTTCTTT.

V gene TRBV7-9 combines with J gene TRBJ2-7; 8 nucleotides match TRBD1. Germline CDR1 reads SEHNR; CDR2 reads FQNEAQ (reference sequence). The CDR3 length is 15 residues. Germline trimming cut 4 bases from V and 1 base from J; bases unmatched to any gene: 6. As DNA, the CDR3 is TGTGCCAGCAGCTCGCCGGGACAGGATTCCTACGAGCAGTACTTC. This encodes CASSSPGQDSYEQYF.

This clonotype was detected a few times. V and J are TRBV5-4 and TRBJ1-6, with no clear D. The germline V gene has CDR1 SGHNT and CDR2 YYREEE (reference sequence). V gave up 4 bases and J gave up 7 bases, with 21 bases separating them. This CDR3 contains 17 residues. Here the CDR3 DNA reads TGTGCCAGCAGCCTGCACACGGGGTTAGTCAACAATTCACCCCTCCACTTT. This sequence encodes CASSLHTGLVNNSPLHF.

The gene calls are TRBV2 and TRBJ2-5; 11 nucleotides agree with TRBD1. This CDR3 is built from 14 residues. The junction had 4 bases not matched to a gene; V was cut back by 6 bases and J by 4 bases. Per the germline V gene, CDR1 is SNHLY and CDR2 is FYNNEI. CDR3 sequence reads: CASRPDRGRETQYF. In DNA, the CDR3 is TGTGCCAGCAGGCCGGACAGGGGGCGAGAGACCCAGTACTTC.

This clonotype was detected only a few times. V usage is TRBV7-2 and J usage is TRBJ2-6; 9 nucleotides line up with TRBD2. V was pared by 1 base and J by 0 bases, with 4 bases of the junction left unmatched. The germline CDR1 and CDR2 sequences are SGHTA and FQGNSA. There are 18 residues in the CDR3. This CDR3 is CASSLGLAGSSGANVLTF. The CDR3, as DNA: TGTGCCAGCAGCTTAGGGCTAGCGGGGAGCTCTGGGGCCAACGTCCTGACTTTC.

The rearrangement links TRBV25-1 to TRBJ2-5; 10 bases match TRBD2. The CDR3 is 12 amino acids. CDR1 and CDR2 (germline): MGHDK, SYGVNS. V shed 8 bases, J shed 5 bases, and the junction held 2 bases outside the gene matches. CDR3 amino acids: CASLAGGETQYF. The DNA of the CDR3 is TGTGCCAGCTTAGCGGGAGGCGAGACCCAGTACTTC.